One sample yielded the 3 T cell receptor beta chains listed below, sequenced in a study of post-analysis software for immune sequencing data. The study, taken as a whole, reports: Among roughly five TRBV segments more frequent in patients than controls were TRBV5-6, TRBV5-1 and TRBV20-1.

For these receptors, no antigen is known. Unique molecular identifiers featured in each of the TCR beta cDNA libraries. TCRdb used MiXCR to reprocess the PCR reads, holding one entry per CDR3 protein. The table shows a few hundred thousand distinct CDR3 sequences, with roughly 38% occurring only once. Sequenced material: blood. Receptors originate from a girl aged 5-17 years with multiple sclerosis.

This clonotype has a handful of counts. J is TRBJ1-1 and V is TRBV6-5; D gene ambiguous. CDR3 length: 12 residues. CDR1 MNHEY and CDR2 SVGAGI come from the germline V gene. The germline V and J ends were trimmed by 2 bases and 7 bases, with 8 bases remaining between them. This chain's CDR3 is CASSYRSGEAFF. CDR3 nucleotides: TGTGCCAGCAGTTACCGGTCGGGTGAAGCTTTCTTT.

CDR3 protein: CASSLQRGRGAFF. In DNA, the CDR3 is TGTGCCAGCAGTTTACAAAGGGGGCGGGGAGCTTTCTTT. V is TRBV27 and J is TRBJ1-1; 7 bases align to TRBD1. Looked up from germline, CDR1 is MNHEY and CDR2 is SMNVEV (reference sequence). The CDR3 runs 13 residues. V shed 2 bases, J shed 10 bases, and the junction held 7 bases outside the gene matches.

This clonotype was detected many times. The chain couples TRBV4-3 to TRBJ2-2, with 7 positions matching TRBD2. V gave up 0 bases and J gave up 6 bases; unmatched junction bases: 7. In germline, CDR1 is LGHNA, CDR2 YSLEER. CDR3 length equals 16 residues. The CDR3 protein is CASSQEGGGWAGELFF. CDR3 sequence (DNA): TGCGCCAGCAGCCAAGAAGGCGGGGGTTGGGCCGGGGAGCTGTTTTTT.